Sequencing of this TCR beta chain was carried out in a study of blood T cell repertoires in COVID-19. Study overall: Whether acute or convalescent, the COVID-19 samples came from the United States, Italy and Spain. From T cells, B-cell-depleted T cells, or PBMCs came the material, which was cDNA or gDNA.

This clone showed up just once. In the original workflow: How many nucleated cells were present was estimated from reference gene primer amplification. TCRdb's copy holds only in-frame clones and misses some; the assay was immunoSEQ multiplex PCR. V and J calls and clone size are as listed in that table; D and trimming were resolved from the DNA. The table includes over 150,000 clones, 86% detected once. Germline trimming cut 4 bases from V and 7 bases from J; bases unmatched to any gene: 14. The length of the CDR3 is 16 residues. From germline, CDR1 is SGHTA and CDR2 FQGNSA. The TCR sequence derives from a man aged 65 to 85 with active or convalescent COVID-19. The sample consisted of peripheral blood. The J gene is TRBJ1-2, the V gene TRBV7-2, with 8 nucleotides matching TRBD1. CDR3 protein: CASSSQTPGTGFGYTF. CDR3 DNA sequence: TGTGCCAGCAGCTCCCAAACTCCAGGGACAGGTTTTGGCTACACCTTC.